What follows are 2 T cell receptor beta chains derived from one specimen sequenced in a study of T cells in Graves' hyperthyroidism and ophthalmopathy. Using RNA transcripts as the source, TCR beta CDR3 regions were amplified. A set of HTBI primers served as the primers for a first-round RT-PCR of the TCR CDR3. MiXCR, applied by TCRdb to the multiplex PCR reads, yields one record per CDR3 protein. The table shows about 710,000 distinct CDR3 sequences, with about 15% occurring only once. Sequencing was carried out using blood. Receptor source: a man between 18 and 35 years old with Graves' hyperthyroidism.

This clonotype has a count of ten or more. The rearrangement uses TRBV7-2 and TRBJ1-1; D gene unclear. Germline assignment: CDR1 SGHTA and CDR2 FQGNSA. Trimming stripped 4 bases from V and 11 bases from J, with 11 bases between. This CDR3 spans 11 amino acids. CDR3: CASSYPVDAFF. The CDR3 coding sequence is TGTGCCAGCAGCTACCCCGTCGACGCTTTCTTT.

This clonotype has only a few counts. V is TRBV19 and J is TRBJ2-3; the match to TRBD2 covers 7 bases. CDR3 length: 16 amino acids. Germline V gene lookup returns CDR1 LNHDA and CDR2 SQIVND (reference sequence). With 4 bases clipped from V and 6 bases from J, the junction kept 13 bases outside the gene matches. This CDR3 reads CASSKASGQKGDTQYF. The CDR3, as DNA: TGTGCCAGTAGTAAGGCTAGCGGTCAGAAAGGTGATACGCAGTATTTT.